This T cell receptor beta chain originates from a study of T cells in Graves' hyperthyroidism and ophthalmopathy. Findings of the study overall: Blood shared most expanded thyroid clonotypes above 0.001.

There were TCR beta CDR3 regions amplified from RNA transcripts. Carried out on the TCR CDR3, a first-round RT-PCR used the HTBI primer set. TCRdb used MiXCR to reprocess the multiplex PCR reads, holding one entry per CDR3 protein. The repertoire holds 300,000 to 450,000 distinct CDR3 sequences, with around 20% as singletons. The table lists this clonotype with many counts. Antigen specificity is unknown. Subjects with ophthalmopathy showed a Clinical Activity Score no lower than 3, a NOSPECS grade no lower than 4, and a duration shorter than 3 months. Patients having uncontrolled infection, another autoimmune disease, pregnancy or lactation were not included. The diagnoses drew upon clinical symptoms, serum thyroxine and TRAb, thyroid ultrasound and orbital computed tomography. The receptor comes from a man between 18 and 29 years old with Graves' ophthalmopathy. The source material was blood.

The CDR3 reads CASNGGEAAFSYEQYF. The DNA of the CDR3 is TGTGCCAGCAATGGCGGGGAGGCGGCCTTCTCCTACGAGCAGTACTTC. The genes are TRBV2 and TRBJ2-7; D might be TRBD2 (6 bases). The germline V gene has CDR1 SNHLY and CDR2 FYNNEI. The CDR3 loop spans 16 amino acids. The V end lost 7 bases, the J end lost 0 bases, and 19 bases lay between the germline ends.